Shown below are 20 T cell receptor beta chains from a single sample sequenced in a study of blood T cell repertoires in COVID-19. The protocol was immunoSEQ multiplex PCR, while the TCRdb copy is restricted to in-frame clones and leaves out a portion. The data contain tens of thousands of clones, approximately 80% of them seen just once; the ten biggest clones take up about a sixth. Sequences were obtained from peripheral blood. The receptor source for this set is a woman in her sixties with acute or convalescent COVID-19.

J is TRBJ1-5 and V is TRBV15; D gene uncertain. V was shortened by 6 bases and J by 0 bases, with 12 bases between the two germline ends. The CDR3 is 15 residues long. Per germline, CDR1 LNHNV and CDR2 YYDKDF (reference sequence). CDR3 sequence (DNA): TGTGCCACCAGGTCGACTGAGTTTAGCAATCAGCCCCAGCATTTT. Protein: CATRSTEFSNQPQHF.

This rearrangement joins TRBV6-5 to TRBJ1-3; D remains ambiguous. Germline V gene sequence: CDR1 MNHEY, CDR2 SVGAGI. V lost 5 bases and J lost 0, with 11 bases in between. The CDR3 runs 15 residues. The DNA for the CDR3 is TGTGCCAGCAGTCGTGGTTCCAGCTCTGGAAACACCATATATTTT. Its protein is CASSRGSSSGNTIYF.

The V gene is TRBV7-9, the J gene TRBJ2-1; 8 nucleotides align to TRBD2. The CDR3 consists of 15 residues. Germline loops: CDR1 SEHNR, CDR2 FQNEAQ (reference sequence). Germline trimming cut 1 base from V and 4 bases from J; bases unmatched to any gene: 3. This CDR3 is CASSLEAGAYNEQFF. CDR3 nucleotides: TGTGCCAGCAGCTTAGAAGCGGGGGCTTACAATGAGCAGTTCTTC.

The chain uses TRBV3-1 (or the pseudogene TRBV3-2) and TRBJ2-3, with D uncertain. Germline V gene sequence: CDR1 LGHDT, CDR2 YNNKEL (reference sequence). The germline V and J ends were trimmed by 1 base and 3 bases, with 14 bases remaining between them. The CDR3 loop spans 16 amino acids. CDR3 sequence reads: CASSQGSRRWTDTQYF. The CDR3 region has the DNA TGTGCCAGCAGCCAAGGAAGCCGTCGCTGGACAGATACGCAGTATTTT.

This chain links TRBV2 with TRBJ1-2; the D gene is possibly TRBD1 (6 bases). Trimming shortened V by 7 bases and J by 0 bases, and 9 bases separated the two germline ends. CDR3 length equals 13 residues. Germline CDR1 and CDR2: SNHLY and FYNNEI. This CDR3 reads CASIRTANYGYTF. The CDR3 DNA sequence: TGTGCCAGCATTCGGACAGCTAACTATGGCTACACCTTC.

The chain has TRBV6-1 and TRBJ2-2; the D is unclear. CDR3 size: 14 residues. Germline CDR1 reads MNHNS; CDR2 reads SASEGT. Trimming removed 2 bases at V and 4 bases at J, with 8 bases between. The CDR3 sequence is CASSESPPTGELFF. CDR3 DNA sequence: TGTGCCAGCAGTGAAAGCCCCCCCACCGGGGAGCTGTTTTTT.

The chain combines TRBV20-1 with TRBJ1-1; D is perhaps TRBD1 (5 bases). The germline V and J ends were trimmed by 3 bases and 3 bases, with 8 bases remaining between them. Germline CDR1 and CDR2: DFQATT and SNEGSKA (reference sequence). The CDR3 is 12 amino acids. In nucleotides, the CDR3 is TGCAGTGCTAGTCAGGGCGACACTGAAGCTTTCTTT. It yields the protein CSASQGDTEAFF.

This clone occurred a few times. The gene calls are TRBV29-1 and TRBJ2-1, with D perhaps TRBD1 (6 bases). Trimming stripped 2 bases from V and 3 bases from J, with 17 bases between. The CDR3 totals 16 residues. Germline V gives CDR1 SQVTM, CDR2 ANQGSEA. The CDR3 DNA reads TGCAGCGTTGAACCTCTGGGGACACTCTACTACAATGAGCAGTTCTTC. This codes for CSVEPLGTLYYNEQFF.

This clone has a single count. The chain carries TRBV18 and TRBJ2-3; 7 bases are shared with TRBD1. The CDR3 is 15 residues long. V trimming: 4 bases; J trimming: 1 base; junction bases outside the gene matches: 5. Germline values: CDR1 KGHSH, CDR2 LQKENI. As DNA, the CDR3 is TGTGCCAGCTCACACCGGGACAGCCGCACAGATACGCAGTATTTT. It translates to CASSHRDSRTDTQYF.

This rearrangement joins TRBV6-2 or TRBV6-3 to TRBJ1-4, with D perhaps matching TRBD1 (5 bases). V lost 5 bases, J lost 0 bases, and 10 bases lay in between. This CDR3 spans 15 amino acids. Germline loops: CDR1 MNHEY, CDR2 SVGEGT. Written as DNA, the CDR3 is TGTGCCAGCAGTCGCCAGGGTTCAACTAATGAAAAACTGTTTTTT. This encodes CASSRQGSTNEKLFF.

A few counts support this clone. V is TRBV29-1 and J is TRBJ2-2; TRBD2 matches 14 bases. Germline V gives CDR1 SQVTM, CDR2 ANQGSEA. V dropped 3 bases and J dropped 0; count of bases not matched to a gene: 3. The CDR3 length is 17 residues. CDR3 residues: CSVEGLAGAANTGELFF. In DNA, the CDR3 is TGCAGCGTTGAGGGACTAGCGGGGGCTGCGAACACCGGGGAGCTGTTTTTT.

The genes are TRBV6-5 and TRBJ1-2; D gene ambiguous. Germline CDR1 and CDR2: MNHEY and SVGAGI. Trimming stripped 7 bases from V and 2 bases from J, with 14 bases between. The CDR3 contains 14 residues. Here the CDR3 reads CASTALQRNYGYTF. CDR3 bases: TGTGCCAGCACTGCCTTACAGCGGAACTATGGCTACACCTTC.

The J gene is TRBJ2-2, the V gene TRBV19; the D gene is possibly TRBD1 (6 bases). The V end was cut by 4 bases, the J end by 5 bases, with 14 bases between. The V gene's germline CDR1 is LNHDA and CDR2 SQIVND (reference sequence). The CDR3 length is 15 residues. As DNA, the CDR3 is TGTGCCAGTAGTAGCCCTTCAGGGGTAACCGGGGAGCTGTTTTTT. It encodes CASSSPSGVTGELFF.

This clone was found once. The chain couples TRBV5-1 to TRBJ1-1; TRBD1 matches at 7 bases. This CDR3 is built from 14 residues. After removal of 0 bases from V and 4 bases from J, the junction contained 3 bases not matched to a gene. The germline V gene has CDR1 SGHRS and CDR2 YFSETQ. CDR3 sequence reads: CASSLEGAITEAFF. The DNA for the CDR3 is TGCGCCAGCAGCTTGGAGGGGGCGATCACTGAAGCTTTCTTT.

The chain employs TRBV7-2 and TRBJ1-5, with D possibly TRBD1 on 5 matching bases. The V gene lost 4 bases and the J gene lost 3 bases, with 7 bases spanning the gap. The CDR3 is made up of 13 amino acids. Germline V gene lookup returns CDR1 SGHTA and CDR2 FQGNSA. In DNA form, the CDR3 reads TGTGCCAGCAGCTCTGGACACAATCAGCCCCAGCATTTT. Its translation is CASSSGHNQPQHF. Variable domain in full (rest from reference TRBV7-2 and TRBJ1-5): GAGVSQSPSNKVTEKGKDVELRCDPISGHTALYWYRQSLGQGLEFLIYFQGNSAPDKSGLPSDRFSAERTGGSVSTLTIQRTQQEDSAVYLCASSSGHNQPQHFGDGTRLSIL.

The table lists this clone with a count of one. CDR3 sequence (DNA): TGTGCCAGCAGCAAATCGACAGGGTTCCAAGAGACCCAGTACTTC. This sequence encodes CASSKSTGFQETQYF. This chain uses TRBV28 with TRBJ2-5; 7 bases agree with TRBD1. V lost 6 bases to trimming and J lost 1 base; unmatched junction nucleotides: 8. CDR3 length equals 15 residues. CDR1 and CDR2 (germline): MDHEN, SYDVKM.

The chain recombines TRBV5-1 with TRBJ2-1; 7 nucleotides agree with TRBD2. Germline CDR1 SGHRS, CDR2 YFSETQ. V dropped 0 bases and J dropped 9; count of bases not matched to a gene: 9. The CDR3 totals 15 residues. CDR3 DNA sequence: TGCGCCAGCAGCTTGGGGTCGGGGCGGGGGACTGAGCAGTTCTTC. Translated, it gives CASSLGSGRGTEQFF.

The chain links TRBV15 to TRBJ1-4, with a weak D call TRBD1 (5 bases). Trimming pared 1 base from V and 3 bases from J, leaving 9 bases between. The CDR3 sequence is 15 residues long. CDR1 and CDR2 (germline): LNHNV, YYDKDF (reference sequence). CDR3 DNA sequence: TGTGCCACCAGCAGAGTTAGGGGTTCTAATGAAAAACTGTTTTTT. Translating it yields CATSRVRGSNEKLFF.

This clone was counted once. J is TRBJ1-3 and V is TRBV5-8, with D possibly matching TRBD1 (5 bases). This CDR3 has 17 residues. Trimming took 3 bases from V and 9 from J, leaving 25 bases between them. Germline V lookup: CDR1 SGHTS, CDR2 YDEGEE. CDR3 loop: CASSWRDLAGGRSTIYF. As DNA, the CDR3 is TGTGCCAGCAGCTGGCGGGACTTAGCGGGGGGTCGATCCACCATATATTTT.

The chain combines TRBV11-2 with TRBJ2-7; a weak D match, TRBD1 (5 bases). This CDR3 is 15 amino acids long. The germline gives CDR1 SGHAT, CDR2 FQNNGV. Deletions cut 5 bases from V and 3 bases from J, with 17 bases between. The chain's CDR3 is CASSPIRQGIYEQYF. The CDR3 coding sequence is TGTGCCAGCAGCCCGATTCGGCAGGGAATCTACGAGCAGTACTTC.